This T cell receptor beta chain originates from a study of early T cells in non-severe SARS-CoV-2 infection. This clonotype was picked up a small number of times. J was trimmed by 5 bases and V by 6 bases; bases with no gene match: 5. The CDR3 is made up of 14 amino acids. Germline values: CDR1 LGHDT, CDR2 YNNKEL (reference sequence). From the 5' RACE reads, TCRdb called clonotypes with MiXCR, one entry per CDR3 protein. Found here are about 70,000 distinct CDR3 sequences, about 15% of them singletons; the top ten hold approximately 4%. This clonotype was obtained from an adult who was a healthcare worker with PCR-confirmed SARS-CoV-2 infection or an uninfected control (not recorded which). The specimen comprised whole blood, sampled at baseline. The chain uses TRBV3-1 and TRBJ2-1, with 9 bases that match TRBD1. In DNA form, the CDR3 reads TGTGCCAGCAGACCCGGGACAGGGAACAATGAGCAGTTCTTC. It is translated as CASRPGTGNNEQFF.